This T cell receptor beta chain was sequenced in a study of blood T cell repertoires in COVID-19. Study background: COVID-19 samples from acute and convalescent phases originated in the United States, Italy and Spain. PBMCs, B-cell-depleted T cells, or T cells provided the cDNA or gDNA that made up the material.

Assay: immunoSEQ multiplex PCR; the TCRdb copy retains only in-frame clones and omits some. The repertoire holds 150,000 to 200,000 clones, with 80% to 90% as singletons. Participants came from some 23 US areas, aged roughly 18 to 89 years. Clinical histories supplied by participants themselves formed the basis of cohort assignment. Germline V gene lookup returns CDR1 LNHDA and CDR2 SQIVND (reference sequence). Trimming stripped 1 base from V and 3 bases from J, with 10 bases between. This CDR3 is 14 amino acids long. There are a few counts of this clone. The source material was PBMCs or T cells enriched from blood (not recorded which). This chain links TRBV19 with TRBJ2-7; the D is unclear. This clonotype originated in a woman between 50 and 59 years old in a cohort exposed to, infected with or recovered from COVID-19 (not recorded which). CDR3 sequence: CASSIGGLYYEQYF. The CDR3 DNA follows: TGTGCCAGTAGTATAGGAGGTCTCTACTACGAGCAGTACTTC. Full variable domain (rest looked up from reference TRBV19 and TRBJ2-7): DGGITQSPKYLFRKEGQNVTLSCEQNLNHDAMYWYRQDPGQGLRLIYYSQIVNDFQKGDIAEGYSVSREKKESFPLTVTSAQKNPTAFYLCASSIGGLYYEQYFGPGTRLTVT.